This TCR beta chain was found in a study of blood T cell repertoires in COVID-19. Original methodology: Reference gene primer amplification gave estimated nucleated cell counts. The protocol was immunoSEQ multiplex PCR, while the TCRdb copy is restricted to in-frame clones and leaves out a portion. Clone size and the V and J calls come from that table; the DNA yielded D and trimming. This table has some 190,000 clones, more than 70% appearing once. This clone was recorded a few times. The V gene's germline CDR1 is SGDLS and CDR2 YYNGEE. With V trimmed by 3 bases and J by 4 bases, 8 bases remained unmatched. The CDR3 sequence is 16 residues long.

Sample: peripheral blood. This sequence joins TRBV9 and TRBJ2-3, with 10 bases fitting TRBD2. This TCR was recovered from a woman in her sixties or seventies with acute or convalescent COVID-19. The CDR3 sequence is CASSDPSGSGADTQYF. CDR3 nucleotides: TGTGCCAGCAGCGACCCTAGCGGGAGCGGCGCAGATACGCAGTATTTT.